Presented here are 25 T cell receptor beta chains from one specimen sequenced in a study of blood T cell repertoires in COVID-19 (dated by TCRdb to 2018 to 2020). Libraries came from the immunoSEQ multiplex PCR assay. In its TCRdb copy, this immuneACCESS table keeps in-frame sequences only and misses some clones. Where compared with another copy, unresolved V genes explain less than half of these, and the others have no known cause. The sample contains more than 300,000 clones, 89% of them found a single time. About 8.4% of the sample belongs to the ten largest clones. The sequenced sample consisted of PBMCs or T cells enriched from blood (not recorded which). Source of these receptors: a woman aged 25-40 years who had recovered from COVID-19.

The chain is built from TRBV25-1 and TRBJ1-2, with TRBD1 identical over 9 bases. This CDR3 spans 17 amino acids. V trimming: 2 bases; J trimming: 4 bases; junction bases outside the gene matches: 11. Germline V gene lookup returns CDR1 MGHDK and CDR2 SYGVNS. This CDR3 is CASSEPQTGGAGYGYTF. The CDR3 DNA reads TGTGCCAGCAGTGAACCCCAAACAGGGGGCGCGGGCTATGGCTACACCTTC.

The rearrangement joins TRBV5-4 to TRBJ2-1; tentative D call: TRBD2 (5 bases). There are 12 residues in the CDR3. CDR1 is SGHNT, CDR2 YYREEE, per germline (reference sequence). V lost 2 bases and J lost 10, with 10 bases in between. The DNA for the CDR3 is TGTGCCAGCAGCTTCGACTCGGGGGAGCAGTTCTTC. Its translation: CASSFDSGEQFF.

This clone has just one count. The genes are TRBV15 and TRBJ1-3; D is possibly TRBD1 (6 bases). Germline CDR1 LNHNV, CDR2 YYDKDF (reference sequence). Trimming pared 0 bases from V and 2 bases from J, leaving 14 bases between. This CDR3 region has 17 residues. The CDR3 here is CATSRDWTTGTGNTIYF. The CDR3, as DNA: TGTGCCACCAGCAGAGATTGGACCACAGGGACTGGAAACACCATATATTTT.

The rearrangement uses TRBV19 and TRBJ1-5, with TRBD1 matching 8 bases. Germline loops: CDR1 LNHDA, CDR2 SQIVND (reference sequence). The CDR3 length is 15 residues. V lost 3 bases and J lost 7; bases outside the gene matches: 8. The CDR3 sequence is CASSMLRGRGQPQHF. The CDR3, as DNA: TGTGCCAGTAGTATGCTCAGGGGGCGCGGGCAGCCCCAGCATTTT.

In this sample, this clone turned up once. The chain is built from TRBV18 and TRBJ2-7; a weak D match, TRBD1 (7 bases). Trimming took 4 bases from V and 3 from J, leaving 22 bases between them. Germline CDR1 KGHSH, CDR2 LQKENI. The CDR3 has 17 amino acids. The CDR3 is CASSLLAGPGGGYEQYF. The CDR3 DNA reads TGTGCCAGCTCACTCCTCGCGGGGCCAGGGGGAGGCTACGAGCAGTACTTC.

The chain uses TRBV2 and TRBJ1-2; TRBD1 aligns across 7 bases. Trimming cost V 3 bases and J 4 bases; bases outside gene matches: 8. This CDR3 region has 15 residues. In germline, CDR1 is SNHLY, CDR2 FYNNEI. The CDR3 region has the DNA TGTGCCAGCAGTGATTTCGAGGACAGGCTCTATGGCTACACCTTC. It codes for CASSDFEDRLYGYTF.

The J gene is TRBJ2-1, the V gene TRBV5-1, with 11 bases matching TRBD2. CDR1 is SGHRS and CDR2 is YFSETQ in the germline V gene. This CDR3 region has 16 residues. V was pared by 0 bases and J by 7 bases, with 6 bases of the junction left unmatched. CDR3 bases: TGCGCCAGCAGCTTGGGGTCTAGCGGGAGGTATAATGAGCAGTTCTTC. This encodes CASSLGSSGRYNEQFF.

The chain is built from TRBV18 and TRBJ2-7; TRBD1 agrees at 10 bases. The CDR3 is 19 residues long. With 1 base clipped from V and 4 bases from J, the junction kept 16 bases outside the gene matches. From germline, CDR1 is KGHSH and CDR2 LQKENI. The chain's CDR3 is CASSPRISTGGSQLYEQYF. The CDR3 DNA is TGTGCCAGCTCACCACGTATTTCGACAGGGGGCAGTCAATTATACGAGCAGTACTTC.

The V gene is TRBV5-1, the J gene TRBJ1-4; the match to TRBD1 covers 8 bases. The germline CDR1 and CDR2 sequences are SGHRS and YFSETQ. There are 18 residues in the CDR3. J gave up 0 bases and V 4 bases, and 11 bases lay outside the gene matches. CDR3 protein: CASSPRDRHRATNEKLFF. DNA of the CDR3: TGCGCCAGCAGCCCCCGGGACAGGCATAGAGCAACTAATGAAAAACTGTTTTTT.

The chain recombines TRBV5-1 with TRBJ2-1, with 7 bases matching TRBD2. The CDR3 length is 17 residues. The germline V gene encodes CDR1 SGHRS and CDR2 YFSETQ. Trimming cost V 0 bases and J 0 bases; bases outside gene matches: 6. The CDR3 sequence is CASSLEGLAGSYNEQFF. The CDR3, as DNA: TGCGCCAGCAGCTTGGAAGGGTTAGCGGGCTCCTACAATGAGCAGTTCTTC.

This chain connects TRBV7-3 to TRBJ1-1; D uncertain. The CDR3 sequence is 13 residues long. Trimming removed 5 bases from V and 1 base from J, with 8 bases in between. Germline V gene sequence: CDR1 SGHTA, CDR2 FQGTGA. This chain's CDR3 is CASSRAGNTEAFF. The CDR3 DNA reads TGTGCCAGCAGCCGTGCCGGGAACACTGAAGCTTTCTTT.

V gene TRBV6-5 combines with J gene TRBJ2-7, with D unclear. Trimming took off 4 bases at V and 4 bases at J, with 5 bases between the two ends. This CDR3 region has 11 residues. Germline V gene data show CDR1 as MNHEY and CDR2 as SVGAGI. CDR3 nucleotides: TGTGCCAGCAGTTCTAGGTACGAGCAGTACTTC. This codes for CASSSRYEQYF.

This rearrangement joins TRBV11-2 to TRBJ2-7; TRBD2 aligns across 7 bases. After removal of 5 bases from V and 4 bases from J, the junction contained 11 bases not matched to a gene. The CDR3 length is 15 residues. The germline CDR1 and CDR2 sequences are SGHAT and FQNNGV. Here the CDR3 DNA reads TGTGCCAGCAGCGACCTCCCTAGCGGAATATACGAGCAGTACTTC. Translated, it gives CASSDLPSGIYEQYF. The full variable domain, rest sourced from reference TRBV11-2 and TRBJ2-7, is EAGVAQSPRYKIIEKRQSVAFWCNPISGHATLYWYQQILGQGPKLLIQFQNNGVVDDSQLPKDRFSAERLKGVDSTLKIQPAKLEDSAVYLCASSDLPSGIYEQYFGPGTRLTVT.

This clone has just one count. The same CDR3 arises from other DNA sequences in this sample as well. The V gene is TRBV20-1, the J gene TRBJ1-1; D is ambiguous. Looked up from germline, CDR1 is DFQATT and CDR2 is SNEGSKA (reference sequence). The CDR3 loop spans 12 amino acids. V was trimmed by 3 bases and J by 0 bases, leaving 5 bases between them. The CDR3 here is CSASRVNTEAFF. The CDR3, as DNA: TGCAGTGCTAGTCGGGTGAACACTGAAGCTTTCTTT.

This sequence joins TRBV5-4 and TRBJ2-5; D unclear. V gave up 3 bases and J gave up 6 bases, with 12 bases separating them. Germline CDR1 reads SGHNT; CDR2 reads YYREEE (reference sequence). There are 13 residues in the CDR3. The CDR3 DNA follows: TGTGCCAGCAGCTCCCCAGACACGAAGACCCAGTACTTC. It is translated as CASSSPDTKTQYF.

The chain combines TRBV29-1 with TRBJ1-2; the D gene is possibly TRBD1 (6 bases). The CDR3 is 14 amino acids. V lost 7 bases and J 4 bases, leaving 19 bases between the germline ends. From germline, CDR1 is SQVTM and CDR2 ANQGSEA. The CDR3 sequence: CSDVERGRGYGYTF. CDR3 sequence (DNA): TGCAGCGACGTCGAACGGGGCAGGGGCTATGGCTACACCTTC.

The chain carries TRBV11-2 and TRBJ2-7, with D maybe TRBD1 (5 bases). This CDR3 is built from 14 residues. V was trimmed by 1 base and J by 7 bases, leaving 14 bases between them. Germline CDR1 is SGHAT and CDR2 is FQNNGV. The CDR3 spells CASSLGIQGGEQYF. CDR3 DNA: TGTGCCAGCAGCTTAGGGATTCAGGGTGGTGAGCAGTACTTC.

This rearrangement joins TRBV30 to TRBJ2-7; D is possibly TRBD2 (6 bases). The CDR3 spans 15 residues. Germline V CDR1 and CDR2: GTSNPN, SVGIG (reference sequence). The V gene lost 0 bases and the J gene lost 7 bases, with 19 bases spanning the gap. The CDR3 DNA reads as TGTGCCTGGAGTGTACTCGGGACTCGAGCCAGGGAGCAGTACTTC. Translating it yields CAWSVLGTRAREQYF.

This chain links TRBV6-6 with TRBJ1-5, with D unresolved. Per germline, CDR1 MNHNY and CDR2 SVGAGI (reference sequence). With 6 bases removed from V and 6 bases from J, the gap between germline ends came to 9 bases. The CDR3 contains 12 residues. The CDR3 coding sequence is TGTGCCAGCAGCGGGAATAGTCAGCCCCAGCATTTT. It codes for CASSGNSQPQHF.

The rearrangement links TRBV9 to TRBJ2-7; 8 nucleotides agree with TRBD1. J gave up 2 bases and V 5 bases, and 9 bases lay outside the gene matches. From germline, CDR1 is SGDLS and CDR2 YYNGEE. This CDR3 spans 15 amino acids. The CDR3 sequence is CASRYGPTGAYEQYF. DNA for the CDR3: TGTGCCAGCAGGTACGGCCCGACAGGGGCCTACGAGCAGTACTTC.

The genes are TRBV6-5 and TRBJ1-2, with unresolved D. Germline assignment: CDR1 MNHEY and CDR2 SVGAGI. The CDR3 sequence is 15 residues long. Between the trimmed V and J ends, which lost 0 bases and 1 base, there was a span of 9 bases. CDR3 DNA sequence: TGTGCCAGCAGTTACTCGAGTCAGGATAACTATGGCTACACCTTC. Translation: CASSYSSQDNYGYTF.

The chain is built from TRBV6-5 and TRBJ2-6; D unclear. V was shortened by 5 bases and J by 4 bases, with 9 bases between the two germline ends. The CDR3 has 14 residues. The germline CDR1 and CDR2 sequences are MNHEY and SVGAGI. CDR3 nucleotides: TGTGCCAGCAGTAAGACCGGGGGGGCCAACGTCCTGACTTTC. It is translated as CASSKTGGANVLTF.

The V gene is TRBV30, the J gene TRBJ1-5; 9 positions agree with TRBD1. This CDR3 has 14 amino acids. V shed 7 bases and J 9 bases; nucleotides not matched to a gene: 13. CDR1 and CDR2 from the germline V gene are GTSNPN and SVGIG (reference sequence). Written as DNA, the CDR3 is TGTGCCTCCGGGACAGGGCTTTCGAGCGGGCCCCAGCATTTT. Protein: CASGTGLSSGPQHF.

The V call is TRBV19, the J call TRBJ2-3; 9 bases align to TRBD2. This CDR3 region has 15 residues. CDR1 LNHDA and CDR2 SQIVND come from the germline V gene (reference sequence). The V segment lost 6 bases and the J segment 4 bases; nucleotides outside the gene matches: 8. DNA for the CDR3: TGTGCCAGTAGCACGTTTAGCGGGAGTCCAGATACGCAGTATTTT. The encoded protein is CASSTFSGSPDTQYF. Full variable domain (rest looked up from reference TRBV19 and TRBJ2-3): DGGITQSPKYLFRKEGQNVTLSCEQNLNHDAMYWYRQDPGQGLRLIYYSQIVNDFQKGDIAEGYSVSREKKESFPLTVTSAQKNPTAFYLCASSTFSGSPDTQYFGPGTRLTVL.

The chain has TRBV7-9 and TRBJ2-2, with TRBD2 matching over 11 bases. V shed 8 bases and J 7 bases; nucleotides not matched to a gene: 12. The CDR3 runs 16 residues. Germline assignment: CDR1 SEHNR and CDR2 FQNEAQ (reference sequence). The CDR3 DNA reads TGTGCCAGCTATCTCGCTAGCGGGAGGTTTAGCGGGGAGCTGTTTTTT. Encoded protein: CASYLASGRFSGELFF.